This TCR beta chain was recovered during a study of T cell repertoires in cytomegalovirus infection. The overall study: Public TCR beta signatures marked donors with CMV infection and the matching HLA. Study-wide findings and caveats: Summed public TCR beta family frequency identified CMV carriers bearing the relevant HLA. The ex vivo response showed dominance by HLA-C-restricted CMV-specific TCR beta clonotypes.

MiXCR was run by TCRdb on the reads, yielding one entry per CDR3 protein. The sample lists under 150,000 distinct CDR3 sequences, almost 9% occurring once. Germline V gene sequence: CDR1 MDHEN, CDR2 SYDVKM. The V and J ends lost 4 bases and 0 bases respectively, with 16 bases between them. The CDR3 is 17 residues long. To note about this clonotype: Its cognate antigen is unknown.

Sequenced: PBMCs. The chain combines TRBV28 with TRBJ1-3; D may be TRBD1 (6 bases). The source is a human donor in good health (CMV status not recorded). Some clones in this sample may be carry-over from other donors' samples. CDR3 nucleotide sequence: TGTGCCAGCAGTTACATACTAACAGGGATCTCTGGAAACACCATATATTTT. It codes for CASSYILTGISGNTIYF.